The 10 T cell receptor beta chains reported below all come from one sample, sequenced in a study of CD8 T cells in ankylosing spondylitis. TCRdb redid the calling of the 5' RACE reads with MiXCR, one entry per CDR3 protein. This table holds a few hundred thousand distinct CDR3 sequences, under 25% found once. Sequencing input: blood, either unsorted or a sorted T cell fraction (not recorded which). All receptors come from a female donor with ankylosing spondylitis or in good health (not recorded which).

The CDR3 nucleotides read TGTGCCAGCAGTTACTCGGGGACTAGCGGGTCCTACGAGCAGTACTTC. Translation: CASSYSGTSGSYEQYF. V usage is TRBV6-5 and J usage is TRBJ2-7; TRBD2 aligns across 12 bases. V shed 0 bases, J shed 1 base, and the junction held 1 base outside the gene matches. Germline-derived CDR1 and CDR2 are MNHEY and SVGAGI. CDR3 length equals 16 residues.

This clonotype was counted between two and nine times. J is TRBJ2-7 and V is TRBV18; D could derive from TRBD1 or TRBD2 (5 bases each). The CDR3 has 12 amino acids. CDR1 KGHSH and CDR2 LQKENI come from the germline V gene. Trimming took off 4 bases at V and 7 bases at J, with 11 bases between the two ends. The CDR3 spells CASSHRDREQYF. The CDR3 bases are TGTGCCAGCTCACACCGGGACCGAGAGCAGTACTTC.

The chain couples TRBV9 to TRBJ2-3; 7 nucleotides agree with TRBD2. The CDR3 is 16 amino acids. Germline V lookup: CDR1 SGDLS, CDR2 YYNGEE. The junction had 9 bases not matched to a gene; V was cut back by 0 bases and J by 5 bases. CDR3 protein: CASSVAGGGLQDTQYF. CDR3 in DNA: TGTGCCAGCAGCGTAGCTGGGGGGGGACTACAAGATACGCAGTATTTT.

This clonotype occurred a few times. This rearrangement joins TRBV20-1 to TRBJ2-5; TRBD2 might be the D (6 bases). CDR1 is DFQATT and CDR2 is SNEGSKA in the germline V gene (reference sequence). V was cut by 5 bases and J by 5 bases, with 15 bases left in between. The CDR3 contains 13 residues. CDR3 region: CSARSGGEETQYF. CDR3 bases: TGCAGTGCTCGGTCCGGAGGGGAGGAGACCCAGTACTTC.

V is TRBV7-2 and J is TRBJ2-3, with 9 positions matching TRBD2. The length of the CDR3 is 16 residues. The junction had 10 bases not matched to a gene; V was cut back by 3 bases and J by 6 bases. CDR1 is SGHTA and CDR2 is FQGNSA in the germline V gene. The CDR3 sequence is CASSFRLAAPPDTQYF. The CDR3 bases are TGTGCCAGCAGCTTTCGACTAGCGGCTCCTCCGGATACGCAGTATTTT.

The chain employs TRBV4-3 and TRBJ1-1, with D uncertain. Germline V gene lookup returns CDR1 LGHNA and CDR2 YSLEER. The CDR3 totals 15 residues. The V end lost 1 base, the J end lost 2 bases, and 11 bases lay between the germline ends. CDR3 nucleotides: TGCGCCAGCAGCCAAGTTACCGCCAGAAACACTGAAGCTTTCTTT. This translates into CASSQVTARNTEAFF.

This clonotype was observed a few times. As DNA, the CDR3 is TGTGCCTGGAGTGTAGACGAGCAGTACTTC. The encoded protein is CAWSVDEQYF. This chain links TRBV30 with TRBJ2-7; no reliable D call. The CDR3 is 10 residues long. Germline loops: CDR1 GTSNPN, CDR2 SVGIG (reference sequence). V shed 0 bases and J shed 5 bases, with 2 bases lying between them.

This clonotype has just a few counts. This sequence joins TRBV29-1 and TRBJ2-4; TRBD1 agrees at 9 bases. The germline CDR1 and CDR2 sequences are SQVTM and ANQGSEA. With 7 bases clipped from V and 0 bases from J, the junction kept 4 bases outside the gene matches. The CDR3 sequence is 14 residues long. The chain's CDR3 is CSARDRVAKNIQYF. DNA of the CDR3: TGCAGCGCCAGGGACAGGGTAGCCAAAAACATTCAGTACTTC.

This clonotype was observed at least ten times. The V and J genes are TRBV29-1 and TRBJ1-2; D is perhaps TRBD1 (5 bases). Trimming shortened V by 4 bases and J by 8 bases, and 17 bases separated the two germline ends. This CDR3 spans 13 amino acids. Germline V CDR1 and CDR2: SQVTM, ANQGSEA. The CDR3 DNA reads TGCAGCGTTGGCGAGGGGCACTTGGAAGGCTACACCTTC. This translates into CSVGEGHLEGYTF.

This clonotype has just a few counts. V usage is TRBV4-3 and J usage is TRBJ1-6; unclear D gene. Per the germline V gene, CDR1 is LGHNA and CDR2 is YSLEER. The germline V and J ends were trimmed by 1 base and 13 bases, with 8 bases remaining between them. The CDR3 spans 12 residues. CDR3 DNA: TGCGCCAGCAGCCAAGGCCCCTCCCCCCTCCACTTT. It codes for CASSQGPSPLHF.